The clone carrying this T cell receptor (beta chain) has more than one count but fewer than ten. Its specificity is not known. For every subset, genomic DNA was evenly distributed across several immunoSEQ plates. Methods used by the authors: ImmunoSEQ output held junction-only sequences without quality scores, so filtering differed. Generated by immunoSEQ multiplex PCR, the TCRdb table keeps only in-frame clones and is missing some. For V, J and clone size, that table is used; D and trimming come from the DNA. The sample has 400,000 to 600,000 clones, roughly 95% seen once. This entry is derived from a study of shared clonotypes between healthy human individuals. Whole-study context: Each donor's CD4 naive and CD4 memory cells filled three plates apiece, CD8 naive two, and CD8 memory one.

CDR1 MNHEY and CDR2 SVGAGI come from the germline V gene. The V and J ends lost 6 bases and 7 bases, in that order; junction bases with no gene match: 11. The CDR3 loop spans 14 amino acids. The study's findings and limits: An anticipated effect of sequencing depth on clonotype sharing among donors was recognized.

The sample consisted of naive CD4+ T cells sorted from blood. Subset here: CD45RA+ positively selected. This TCR came from a young woman in good health. The chain joins TRBV6-5 to TRBJ1-2; 7 nucleotides agree with TRBD1. In nucleotides, the CDR3 is TGTGCCAGCAGAATAGGAGGGGGCCATGGTGGCTACACCTTC. This codes for CASRIGGGHGGYTF.